This T cell receptor beta chain is from a study of identical twins. Notes on the study in general: Within cord blood, abundant beta clonotypes carried fewer insertions, but memory repertoires showed no such trend.

After template switching added a universal primer site, the resulting cDNA carried unique molecular identifiers. One entry per CDR3 protein, called by TCRdb with MiXCR from the 5' RACE reads. The profile shows around 1.7 million distinct CDR3 sequences, under 35% of them singletons. The V end was cut by 0 bases, the J end by 6 bases, with 7 bases between. The CDR3 extends over 13 amino acids. Germline CDR1 and CDR2: KGHSH and LQKENI. With regard to this clonotype: The antigen is unknown.

Material for sequencing was cord blood. The genes are TRBV18 and TRBJ2-3; D is uncertain. This clonotype was sampled from a newborn girl in good health. CDR3 region: CASSPPQVDTQYF. In DNA form, the CDR3 reads TGTGCCAGCTCACCACCCCAAGTGGATACGCAGTATTTT.